Detailed here is one T cell receptor beta chain. The sample comes from a study of OX40 agonist ivuxolimab in advanced cancers. Study at large: Patients received ivuxolimab, an agonistic anti-OX40 (CD134) antibody. Of the patients, three showed partial responses, one with hepatocellular carcinoma and two with cutaneous melanoma.

With 4 bases clipped from V and 8 bases from J, the junction kept 13 bases outside the gene matches. The CDR3 runs 15 residues. CDR1 is SEHNR, CDR2 FQNEAQ, per germline (reference sequence). The repertoire was sequenced with immunoSEQ multiplex PCR; TCRdb's copy has only in-frame clones and lacks some. The data contain tens of thousands of clones, around 92% of them seen just once; the ten biggest clones take up about an eighth. The material was CD4+ or CD8+ T cells sorted from blood, obtained in a trial of the OX40 agonist ivuxolimab. The chain carries TRBV7-9 and TRBJ1-2; 7 bases agree with TRBD1. The source is an adult with an advanced solid tumor such as melanoma, head and neck, liver or kidney cancer. The chain's CDR3 is CASSSSVVAGGGYTF. In DNA form, the CDR3 reads TGTGCCAGCAGCTCGTCAGTCGTGGCAGGGGGAGGCTACACCTTC.